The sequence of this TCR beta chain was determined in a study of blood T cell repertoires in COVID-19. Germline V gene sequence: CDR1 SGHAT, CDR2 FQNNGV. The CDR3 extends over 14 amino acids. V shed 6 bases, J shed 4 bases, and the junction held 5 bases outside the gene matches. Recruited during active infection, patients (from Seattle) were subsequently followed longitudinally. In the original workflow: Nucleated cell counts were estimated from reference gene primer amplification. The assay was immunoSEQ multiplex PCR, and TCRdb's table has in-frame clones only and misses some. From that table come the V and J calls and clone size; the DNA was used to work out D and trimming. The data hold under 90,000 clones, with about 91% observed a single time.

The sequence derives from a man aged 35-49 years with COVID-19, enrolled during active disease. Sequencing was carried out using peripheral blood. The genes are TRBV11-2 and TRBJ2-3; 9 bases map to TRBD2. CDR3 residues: CASSKKRGADTQYF. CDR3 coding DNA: TGTGCCAGCAGTAAGAAGCGGGGGGCAGATACGCAGTATTTT.